Listed here are 7 T cell receptor beta chains from one sample, sequenced in a study of cytomegalovirus exposure and HLA in healthy donors. Assay used: immunoSEQ multiplex PCR; TCRdb lists only in-frame clones, some missing. Seen here are 150,000 or so clones, 85% to 90% observed once, and the top ten hold roughly 6.7%. The sequenced sample consisted of PBMCs. The receptors derive from a woman in her twenties or thirties in good health and CMV-seropositive.

This clone was detected only once. This chain uses TRBV10-2 with TRBJ2-5, with TRBD2 matching 9 bases. CDR1 WSHSY and CDR2 SAAADI come from the germline V gene. The length of the CDR3 is 15 residues. With 5 bases clipped from V and 5 bases from J, the junction kept 9 bases outside the gene matches. CDR3 sequence reads: CASSWSGGGAETQYF. The CDR3 DNA reads TGCGCCAGCAGTTGGTCGGGCGGGGGGGCCGAGACCCAGTACTTC.

The V gene is TRBV27, the J gene TRBJ2-3; D is undetermined. This CDR3 comprises 16 residues. Trimming shortened V by 3 bases and J by 0 bases, and 13 bases separated the two germline ends. Germline-derived CDR1 and CDR2 are MNHEY and SMNVEV (reference sequence). The chain's CDR3 is CASSFEVGDSTDTQYF. In DNA form, the CDR3 reads TGTGCCAGCAGTTTCGAGGTAGGAGACAGCACAGATACGCAGTATTTT.

This chain uses TRBV4-1 with TRBJ2-7; TRBD1 might be the D (6 bases). CDR1 MGHRA and CDR2 YSYEKL come from the germline V gene. V was trimmed by 1 base and J by 4 bases, leaving 17 bases between them. The CDR3 runs to 16 residues. The CDR3 nucleotides read TGCGCCAGCAGCCAAGCATCCAGGGGCAAGGGTTACGAGCAGTACTTC. Its protein is CASSQASRGKGYEQYF.

This chain connects TRBV29-1 to TRBJ2-1, with a tentative D call TRBD1 (7 bases). Germline V gene sequence: CDR1 SQVTM, CDR2 ANQGSEA. V lost 4 bases, J lost 6 bases, and 16 bases lay in between. The CDR3 is 14 residues long. This chain's CDR3 is CSVGRQGLGNEQFF. DNA for the CDR3: TGCAGCGTTGGACGACAGGGACTTGGCAATGAGCAGTTCTTC.

To note about this clone: Other DNA sequences in the sample encode the same CDR3. V is TRBV18 and J is TRBJ2-5; weak D call: TRBD1 (5 bases). With 5 bases removed from V and 1 base from J, the gap between germline ends came to 8 bases. In germline, CDR1 is KGHSH, CDR2 LQKENI. The CDR3 sequence is 13 residues long. The CDR3 reads CASSAGLQETQYF. DNA for the CDR3: TGTGCCAGCTCAGCAGGGCTCCAAGAGACCCAGTACTTC.

This chain links TRBV6-1 with TRBJ2-7; 7 nucleotides align to TRBD1. The CDR3 spans 15 residues. Germline V gives CDR1 MNHNS, CDR2 SASEGT. The junction had 6 bases not matched to a gene; V was cut back by 2 bases and J by 2 bases. The CDR3 reads CASSESYDRAYEQYF. In DNA, the CDR3 is TGTGCCAGCAGTGAATCGTACGACAGGGCCTACGAGCAGTACTTC.

The chain has TRBV7-9 and TRBJ1-2; 7 bases line up with TRBD1. Germline V CDR1 and CDR2: SEHNR, FQNEAQ (reference sequence). The CDR3 consists of 15 residues. The trim removed 5 bases at V and 4 bases at J, leaving 10 bases unmatched. As DNA, the CDR3 is TGTGCCAGCAGCCCCTCGGGACAGAGTCCCTATGGCTACACCTTC. Its translation is CASSPSGQSPYGYTF.